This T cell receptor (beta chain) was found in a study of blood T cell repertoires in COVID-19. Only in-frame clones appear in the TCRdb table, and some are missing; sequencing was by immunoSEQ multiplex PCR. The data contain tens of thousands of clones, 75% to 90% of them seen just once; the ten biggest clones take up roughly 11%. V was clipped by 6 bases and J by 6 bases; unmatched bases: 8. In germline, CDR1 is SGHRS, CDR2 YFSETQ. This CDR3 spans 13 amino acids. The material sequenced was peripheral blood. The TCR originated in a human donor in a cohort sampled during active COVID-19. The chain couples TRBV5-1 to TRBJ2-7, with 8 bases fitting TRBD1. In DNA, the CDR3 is TGCGCCAGCACCATAGGACAGGGAAGCGAGCAGTACTTC. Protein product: CASTIGQGSEQYF.